These 26 T cell receptor beta chains were sequenced from one sample in a study of blood T cell repertoires in COVID-19. Sequencing used immunoSEQ multiplex PCR; TCRdb keeps in-frame clones, though not all of them. The sample includes under 250,000 clones, around 92% of them seen just once. Sequencing input: peripheral blood. The receptors come from a man aged 30 to 45 with acute or convalescent COVID-19.

This chain joins TRBV7-2 and TRBJ2-5, with 9 nucleotides matching TRBD1. Germline V CDR1 and CDR2: SGHTA, FQGNSA. The CDR3 runs to 13 residues. Trimming took 4 bases from V and 5 from J; bases not matched to a gene: 2. CDR3 sequence (DNA): TGTGCCAGCAGCTCAGGACAGGGGGAGACCCAGTACTTC. Its protein is CASSSGQGETQYF.

The chain has TRBV27 and TRBJ2-3, with 7 bases lining up with TRBD2. The V gene end was trimmed by 3 bases and the J gene end by 4 bases; junction bases not matched to a gene: 4. The V gene's germline CDR1 is MNHEY and CDR2 SMNVEV (reference sequence). The CDR3 runs 14 residues. The CDR3 region is CASSLSREPDTQYF. In DNA form, the CDR3 reads TGTGCCAGCAGTTTGTCGCGGGAGCCAGATACGCAGTATTTT.

V and J are TRBV3-1 (or the pseudogene TRBV3-2) and TRBJ1-2; D is uncertain. The V gene lost 0 bases and the J gene lost 2 bases, with 13 bases spanning the gap. The germline CDR1 and CDR2 sequences are LGHDT and YNNKEL (reference sequence). The CDR3 totals 16 residues. The CDR3 here is CASSQEAVGANYGYTF. In DNA form, the CDR3 reads TGTGCCAGCAGCCAAGAGGCGGTGGGAGCGAACTATGGCTACACCTTC.

The gene calls are TRBV5-4 and TRBJ1-2, with D maybe TRBD1 (6 bases). Trimming took off 0 bases at V and 6 bases at J, with 9 bases between the two ends. In germline, CDR1 is SGHNT, CDR2 YYREEE (reference sequence). The CDR3 covers 13 residues. The CDR3 DNA sequence: TGTGCCAGCAGCTTGGATGGGGGCGATGGCTACACCTTC. The encoded protein is CASSLDGGDGYTF.

This clone was seen a few times. The chain uses TRBV18 and TRBJ1-2, with 8 bases matching TRBD1. This CDR3 is built from 14 residues. Per germline, CDR1 KGHSH and CDR2 LQKENI. V dropped 3 bases and J dropped 5; count of bases not matched to a gene: 5. The CDR3 DNA sequence: TGTGCCAGCTCACCGGGACAGGATCCATATGGCTACACCTTC. It specifies CASSPGQDPYGYTF.

J is TRBJ2-7 and V is TRBV2; D remains ambiguous. The germline V gene encodes CDR1 SNHLY and CDR2 FYNNEI. Between the trimmed V and J ends, which lost 2 bases and 3 bases, there was a span of 8 bases. The CDR3 is made up of 13 amino acids. CDR3 bases: TGTGCCAGCAGTGAACTAGAGGTCTACGAGCAGTACTTC. Translating it yields CASSELEVYEQYF.

The chain joins TRBV15 to TRBJ2-3, with 7 positions matching TRBD2. The length of the CDR3 is 15 residues. The germline CDR1 and CDR2 sequences are LNHNV and YYDKDF (reference sequence). The V segment lost 5 bases and the J segment 8 bases; nucleotides outside the gene matches: 13. CDR3 coding DNA: TGTGCCACCAGCTACGGTCGGGGGAGGGTAGGTACGCAGTATTTT. It yields the protein CATSYGRGRVGTQYF.

The V gene is TRBV5-5, the J gene TRBJ2-3; 9 nucleotides align to TRBD1. Germline V gene sequence: CDR1 SGHKS, CDR2 YYEKEE (reference sequence). V trimming: 4 bases; J trimming: 2 bases; junction bases outside the gene matches: 5. The CDR3 is 15 residues long. The CDR3 loop reads CASSGGQGLTDTQYF. Written as DNA, the CDR3 is TGTGCCAGCAGCGGGGGACAGGGCCTCACAGATACGCAGTATTTT.

This chain links TRBV2 with TRBJ2-5; the match to TRBD1 covers 8 bases. The CDR3 is 15 amino acids. Germline assignment: CDR1 SNHLY and CDR2 FYNNEI. The J segment lost 5 bases and the V segment lost 4 bases, leaving 9 bases of the junction unmatched. CDR3 coding DNA: TGTGCCAGCAGTGGGACCGGGACAGGACGGGAGACCCAGTACTTC. The encoded protein is CASSGTGTGRETQYF.

The gene calls are TRBV7-6 and TRBJ2-1; 10 nucleotides match TRBD2. Germline V CDR1 and CDR2: SGHVS, FNYEAQ. There are 14 residues in the CDR3. Trimming at V came to 11 bases and at J to 0 bases, leaving 4 bases not matched to a gene. The CDR3, as DNA: TGTGCCTGTTCTAGCGGGAGCTCCTACAATGAGCAGTTCTTC. Translating gives CACSSGSSYNEQFF.

V gene TRBV18 combines with J gene TRBJ2-1; the D gene is possibly TRBD2 (6 bases). The CDR3 length is 15 residues. V lost 1 base to trimming and J lost 3 bases, with 10 bases between them. Germline loops: CDR1 KGHSH, CDR2 LQKENI. Written as DNA, the CDR3 is TGTGCCAGCTCACCACAGGCTAGCGTCTACAATGAGCAGTTCTTC. Translation gives CASSPQASVYNEQFF. The full variable domain, rest sourced from reference TRBV18 and TRBJ2-1, is NAGVMQNPRHLVRRRGQEARLRCSPMKGHSHVYWYRQLPEEGLKFMVYLQKENIIDESGMPKERFSAEFPKEGPSILRIQQVVRGDSAAYFCASSPQASVYNEQFFGPGTRLTVL.

The V gene is TRBV9, the J gene TRBJ1-2; D is uncertain. The length of the CDR3 is 15 residues. The V gene's germline CDR1 is SGDLS and CDR2 YYNGEE. V gave up 0 bases and J gave up 0 bases, with 9 bases separating them. The CDR3 spells CASSVDPGANYGYTF. The CDR3 DNA sequence: TGTGCCAGCAGCGTAGATCCCGGAGCTAACTATGGCTACACCTTC.

The chain uses TRBV28 and TRBJ1-2; 8 bases are shared with TRBD1. Germline V gene lookup returns CDR1 MDHEN and CDR2 SYDVKM. This CDR3 has 12 amino acids. The V and J ends lost 9 bases and 5 bases, in that order; junction bases with no gene match: 5. The CDR3 sequence: CASGQGRYGYTF. CDR3 coding DNA: TGTGCCAGTGGACAGGGACGTTATGGCTACACCTTC.

The chain links TRBV28 to TRBJ2-3; 11 bases map to TRBD2. The germline gives CDR1 MDHEN, CDR2 SYDVKM. This CDR3 contains 19 residues. V lost 7 bases, J lost 1 base, and 16 bases stayed unmatched. The CDR3, as DNA: TGTGCCAGCACCTTCCAGGCGGGTTTAGCGGGGGGGCGCACAGATACGCAGTATTTT. Translating gives CASTFQAGLAGGRTDTQYF.

The chain carries TRBV7-3 and TRBJ2-2; D perhaps matches TRBD1 (6 bases). The germline V and J ends were trimmed by 5 bases and 6 bases, with 13 bases remaining between them. The germline CDR1 and CDR2 sequences are SGHTA and FQGTGA. The length of the CDR3 is 14 residues. The CDR3 spells CASSPGVGAGELFF. For the CDR3, the DNA is TGTGCCAGCAGCCCAGGGGTTGGAGCCGGGGAGCTGTTTTTT. Using reference TRBV7-3 and TRBJ2-2 for the parts outside the CDR3, the full variable domain is GAGVSQTPSNKVTEKGKYVELRCDPISGHTALYWYRQSLGQGPEFLIYFQGTGAADDSGLPNDRFFAVRPEGSVSTLKIQRTERGDSAVYLCASSPGVGAGELFFGEGSRLTVL.

The gene calls are TRBV28 and TRBJ1-2; D gene ambiguous. Germline CDR1 reads MDHEN; CDR2 reads SYDVKM. This CDR3 contains 15 residues. Trimming left V 4 bases short and J 3 bases short, with 15 bases between. CDR3: CASSSIGGSDYGYTF. In nucleotides, the CDR3 is TGTGCCAGCAGTTCCATAGGCGGCTCTGACTATGGCTACACCTTC.

The V gene is TRBV28, the J gene TRBJ1-2, with unresolved D. Germline CDR1 MDHEN, CDR2 SYDVKM. CDR3 length: 13 residues. Trimming removed 5 bases at V and 5 bases at J, with 12 bases between. CDR3: CASSLSVPYGYTF. The CDR3 DNA reads TGTGCCAGCAGTCTGAGCGTCCCTTATGGCTACACCTTC.

The V call is TRBV7-3, the J call TRBJ2-2, with D possibly matching TRBD1 (6 bases). This CDR3 comprises 13 residues. V lost 1 base, J lost 9 bases, and 9 bases lay in between. The germline V gene encodes CDR1 SGHTA and CDR2 FQGTGA. The CDR3 loop is CASSLSRGRELFF. CDR3 DNA sequence: TGTGCCAGCAGCTTAAGCAGGGGCCGGGAGCTGTTTTTT.

This rearrangement joins TRBV10-3 to TRBJ2-7, with D perhaps TRBD2 (6 bases). Trimming removed 10 bases from V and 2 bases from J, with 18 bases in between. Germline V gives CDR1 ENHRY, CDR2 SYGVKD. The CDR3 length is 14 residues. The CDR3 DNA reads as TGTGCCACCAGGGCCCAGGGCGGGACCTACGAGCAGTACTTC. Translated, it gives CATRAQGGTYEQYF.

The chain joins TRBV3-1 (or the pseudogene TRBV3-2) to TRBJ2-7; possible D gene TRBD2, 5 bases. The V end was cut by 4 bases, the J end by 6 bases, with 16 bases between. CDR1 and CDR2 from the germline V gene are LGHDT and YNNKEL (reference sequence). CDR3 length: 14 residues. The chain's CDR3 is CASSPGLPGSEQYF. CDR3 sequence (DNA): TGTGCCAGCAGCCCCGGACTCCCCGGCTCCGAGCAGTACTTC.

The chain has TRBV13 and TRBJ2-1, with D unclear. This CDR3 has 15 amino acids. CDR1 PRHDT and CDR2 FYEKMQ come from the germline V gene (reference sequence). Trimming shortened V by 1 base and J by 0 bases, and 7 bases separated the two germline ends. CDR3 region: CASSLEPLSYNEQFF. CDR3 bases: TGTGCCAGCAGCTTAGAGCCTCTCTCCTACAATGAGCAGTTCTTC.

J is TRBJ2-7 and V is TRBV9; 7 bases are a match to TRBD1. V was pared by 3 bases and J by 0 bases, with 6 bases of the junction left unmatched. Germline CDR1 SGDLS, CDR2 YYNGEE. The CDR3 runs to 15 residues. The CDR3 DNA reads as TGTGCCAGCAGCGCCACAGGGGAACCCTCCTACGAGCAGTACTTC. This gives the protein CASSATGEPSYEQYF.

As DNA, the CDR3 is TGCGCCAGCAGCCAAGTTGGGGCGGCCCTCCGAACTCCTAACTATGGCTACACCTTC. Translated: CASSQVGAALRTPNYGYTF. The genes are TRBV4-1 and TRBJ1-2; D is possibly TRBD1 (5 bases). The CDR3 has 19 amino acids. CDR1 and CDR2 (germline): MGHRA, YSYEKL. V was clipped by 1 base and J by 0 bases, with 21 bases between them.

This clone came up once. The chain carries TRBV30 and TRBJ1-2; a possible D gene is TRBD1 (6 bases). The CDR3 is made up of 13 amino acids. Germline V gene data show CDR1 as GTSNPN and CDR2 as SVGIG (reference sequence). With 5 bases removed from V and 12 bases from J, the gap between germline ends came to 22 bases. The DNA of the CDR3 is TGTGCCTGGTTGAACAGGGTTGGGTGGTGGGACACCTTC. Encoded protein: CAWLNRVGWWDTF. Based on the CDR3 plus reference TRBV30 and TRBJ1-2, the full variable domain is SQTIHQWPATLVQPVGSPLSLECTVEGTSNPNLYWYRQAAGRGLQLLFYSVGIGQISSEVPQNLSASRPQDRQFILSSKKLLLSDSGFYLCAWLNRVGWWDTFGSGTRLTVV.

V is TRBV7-6 and J is TRBJ1-1; D unclear. The germline gives CDR1 SGHVS, CDR2 FNYEAQ. CDR3 length equals 15 residues. Trimming took off 2 bases at V and 0 bases at J, with 10 bases between the two ends. The CDR3 here is CASSLIAQLNTEAFF. The CDR3 bases are TGTGCCAGCAGCTTAATCGCCCAGTTGAACACTGAAGCTTTCTTT.

V and J are TRBV3-1 (or the pseudogene TRBV3-2) and TRBJ2-1, with no clear D. The CDR3 consists of 12 residues. The V end lost 2 bases, the J end lost 9 bases, and 8 bases lay between the germline ends. Germline V gene data show CDR1 as LGHDT and CDR2 as YNNKEL (reference sequence). CDR3 protein: CASSQYALEQFF. CDR3 coding DNA: TGTGCCAGCAGCCAATATGCGCTTGAGCAGTTCTTC.